What follows are 32 T cell receptor beta chains derived from one specimen sequenced in a study of cytomegalovirus exposure and HLA in healthy donors. 60 Vbeta and 13 Jbeta primers were used in PCR. The data were produced by immunoSEQ multiplex PCR, yet TCRdb's version contains in-frame clones alone and is incomplete. Recorded for this sample: 75,000 to 85,000 clones. The sequencing input was PBMCs. The receptors come from a man between 18 and 35 years old in good health and CMV-seropositive.

The V call is TRBV27, the J call TRBJ2-5; 9 nucleotides line up with TRBD2. The J call may be mistaken, given a closer DNA end match to TRBJ2-7. Germline-derived CDR1 and CDR2 are MNHEY and SMNVEV (reference sequence). This CDR3 contains 15 residues. The CDR3 sequence: CASSRSSGSYYEQYF. In DNA, the CDR3 is TGTGCCAGCAGTCGAAGTAGCGGGAGCTATTACGAGCAGTACTTC.

CDR3 protein: CASSPSRREVNTEAFF. The CDR3 bases are TGTGCCAGCAGCCCAAGTCGCAGGGAGGTGAACACTGAAGCTTTCTTT. This chain joins TRBV5-6 and TRBJ1-1; D is perhaps TRBD1 (5 bases). The CDR3 runs 16 residues. The germline V gene has CDR1 SGHDT and CDR2 YYEEEE. The V gene lost 4 bases and the J gene lost 0 bases, with 16 bases spanning the gap.

The chain is built from TRBV19 and TRBJ2-1, with 8 bases aligning to TRBD2. There are 14 residues in the CDR3. V gave up 7 bases and J gave up 2 bases; unmatched junction bases: 4. The germline V gene encodes CDR1 LNHDA and CDR2 SQIVND (reference sequence). CDR3 amino acids: CASNSGMTYNEQFF. DNA of the CDR3: TGTGCCAGTAATAGCGGGATGACCTACAATGAGCAGTTCTTC. The full variable domain, its missing parts supplied by reference TRBV19 and TRBJ2-1, is DGGITQSPKYLFRKEGQNVTLSCEQNLNHDAMYWYRQDPGQGLRLIYYSQIVNDFQKGDIAEGYSVSREKKESFPLTVTSAQKNPTAFYLCASNSGMTYNEQFFGPGTRLTVL.

The chain links TRBV4-2 to TRBJ2-3; TRBD1 matches 9 bases. Germline CDR1 is LGHNA and CDR2 is YNFKEQ. The CDR3 loop spans 17 amino acids. V shed 2 bases, J shed 4 bases, and the junction held 10 bases outside the gene matches. The CDR3 loop is CASSQQRTGEFPDTQYF. The CDR3 DNA sequence: TGTGCCAGCAGCCAACAGAGGACAGGGGAGTTCCCAGATACGCAGTATTTT.

The chain uses TRBV6-4 and TRBJ2-2; D is perhaps TRBD1 (5 bases). Trimming stripped 4 bases from V and 7 bases from J, with 22 bases between. In germline, CDR1 is MRHNA, CDR2 SNTAGT. This CDR3 is 17 amino acids long. CDR3 DNA: TGTGCCAGCAGTGCCTCCGACAGAGAGTATGTTAGCGGGGAGCTGTTTTTT. Its protein product is CASSASDREYVSGELFF.

The chain employs TRBV6-1 and TRBJ2-1, with D uncertain. The germline V and J ends were trimmed by 1 base and 0 bases, with 13 bases remaining between them. CDR3 length: 17 residues. Germline values: CDR1 MNHNS, CDR2 SASEGT. CDR3 sequence (DNA): TGTGCCAGCAGTGAAGGAACTTTCCGTCGCTCCTACAATGAGCAGTTCTTC. It encodes CASSEGTFRRSYNEQFF.

J is TRBJ1-1 and V is TRBV7-9; D gene unclear. The V and J ends lost 7 bases and 4 bases respectively, with 4 bases between them. The CDR3 is 10 residues long. The germline CDR1 and CDR2 sequences are SEHNR and FQNEAQ (reference sequence). For the CDR3, the DNA is TGTGCCAGCACGGTCACTGAAGCTTTCTTT. Translated: CASTVTEAFF. Full variable domain (missing parts from reference TRBV7-9 and TRBJ1-1): DTGVSQNPRHKITKRGQNVTFRCDPISEHNRLYWYRQTLGQGPEFLTYFQNEAQLEKSRLLSDRFSAERPKGSFSTLEIQRTEQGDSAMYLCASTVTEAFFGQGTRLTVV.

The V and J genes are TRBV5-8 and TRBJ2-7; 7 nucleotides agree with TRBD2. This CDR3 is built from 15 residues. CDR1 is SGHTS, CDR2 YDEGEE, per germline. Trimming at V came to 2 bases and at J to 3 bases, leaving 8 bases not matched to a gene. This CDR3 reads CASSFELATNYEQYF. The CDR3 DNA follows: TGTGCCAGCAGCTTTGAACTAGCGACGAACTACGAGCAGTACTTC.

The CDR3 region is CSASVYDGYTF. The DNA of the CDR3 is TGCAGTGCTAGTGTATATGATGGCTACACCTTC. This chain links TRBV20-1 with TRBJ1-2; no reliable D call. CDR3 length: 11 residues. V was pared by 3 bases and J by 6 bases, with 8 bases between. From germline, CDR1 is DFQATT and CDR2 SNEGSKA (reference sequence).

The chain uses TRBV5-6 and TRBJ2-7, with 8 bases fitting TRBD1. The CDR3 covers 13 residues. Germline V gives CDR1 SGHDT, CDR2 YYEEEE. With 4 bases clipped from V and 5 bases from J, the junction kept 5 bases outside the gene matches. CDR3 bases: TGTGCCAGCAGCCAAACAGGGGGTCACGAGCAGTACTTC. Translating it yields CASSQTGGHEQYF.

This chain connects TRBV11-2 to TRBJ1-5; 8 nucleotides line up with TRBD1. After removal of 5 bases from V and 6 bases from J, the junction contained 9 bases not matched to a gene. The CDR3 is 15 residues long. Germline loops: CDR1 SGHAT, CDR2 FQNNGV. CDR3 sequence: CASSRGQGTTQPQHF. Here the CDR3 DNA reads TGTGCCAGCAGCCGAGGACAGGGTACGACTCAGCCCCAGCATTTT.

The chain couples TRBV2 to TRBJ2-7, with 7 bases matching TRBD1. Losses at the gene ends were 9 bases for V and 1 base for J; bases not matched to a gene: 6. The CDR3 runs 13 residues. The germline CDR1 and CDR2 sequences are SNHLY and FYNNEI. The CDR3 DNA sequence: TGTGCCAGTACGGGACAGTATTCCTACGAGCAGTACTTC. This codes for CASTGQYSYEQYF. The complete variable domain, with remaining parts taken from reference TRBV2 and TRBJ2-7, reads EPEVTQTPSHQVTQMGQEVILRCVPISNHLYFYWYRQILGQKVEFLVSFYNNEISEKSEIFDDQFSVERPDGSNFTLKIRSTKLEDSAMYFCASTGQYSYEQYFGPGTRLTVT.

The chain combines TRBV21-1 with TRBJ2-5; TRBD2 was called by the table and not checked on the DNA. TRBV21-1 is designated a pseudogene. The CDR3 contains 15 residues. The CDR3 reads CASRPTPSVEETQYF. DNA of the CDR3: TGTGCCAGCCGACCAACCCCGAGCGTTGAAGAGACCCAGTACTTC.

J is TRBJ1-1 and V is TRBV19, with a weak D call TRBD1 (5 bases). V was trimmed by 4 bases and J by 0 bases, leaving 15 bases between them. Germline CDR1 is LNHDA and CDR2 is SQIVND (reference sequence). This CDR3 spans 16 amino acids. CDR3 protein: CASSTRPGWVNTEAFF. The CDR3, as DNA: TGTGCCAGTAGTACACGGCCAGGGTGGGTGAACACTGAAGCTTTCTTT.

The chain is built from TRBV18 and TRBJ1-1; D gene unclear. The V gene's germline CDR1 is KGHSH and CDR2 LQKENI. CDR3 length equals 17 residues. V lost 3 bases and J lost 1, with 18 bases in between. The CDR3 sequence is CASSPAGLNLGNTEAFF. The CDR3 DNA reads as TGTGCCAGCTCACCGGCAGGTCTGAACCTGGGGAACACTGAAGCTTTCTTT.

Turning to this clone: The sample holds other DNA sequences that translate to the same CDR3. This chain links TRBV5-1 with TRBJ2-3; D remains unclear. This CDR3 is 12 amino acids long. Germline V lookup: CDR1 SGHRS, CDR2 YFSETQ. The ends were cut back, 5 bases at V and 0 bases at J, with 4 bases in the middle. CDR3 bases: TGCGCCAGCAGTACTAGCACAGATACGCAGTATTTT. Translating it yields CASSTSTDTQYF. The full variable domain, in which reference TRBV5-1 and TRBJ2-3 provide the parts outside the CDR3, is KAGVTQTPRYLIKTRGQQVTLSCSPISGHRSVSWYQQTPGQGLQFLFEYFSETQRNKGNFPGRFSGRQFSNSRSEMNVSTLELGDSALYLCASSTSTDTQYFGPGTRLTVL.

Points on this clone: An end of the junction does not agree with germline; a read error may underlie this. V and J are TRBV7-7 and TRBJ2-2; D unresolved. This CDR3 is 13 amino acids long. CDR1 and CDR2 from the germline V gene are SSHAT and FNYEAQ (reference sequence). CDR3 sequence (DNA): TGTGCTAGCAGCTTGCAGACTGGCGGGGAGCTGTTTTTT. Protein: CASSLQTGGELFF.

This rearrangement joins TRBV2 to TRBJ1-5; weak D call: TRBD1 (5 bases). The V end was cut by 8 bases, the J end by 2 bases, with 13 bases between. This CDR3 has 14 residues. Germline values: CDR1 SNHLY, CDR2 FYNNEI. CDR3 amino acids: CASAPRGGNQPQHF. CDR3 bases: TGTGCCAGCGCACCCCGGGGGGGCAATCAGCCCCAGCATTTT.

The chain links TRBV6-5 to TRBJ1-1; tentatively, D is TRBD1 (6 bases). The V and J ends lost 2 bases and 8 bases respectively, with 15 bases between them. There are 14 residues in the CDR3. Germline CDR1 reads MNHEY; CDR2 reads SVGAGI. CDR3 nucleotide sequence: TGTGCCAGCAGTTACCGAGTTGGGACAAACGAAGCTTTCTTT. It encodes CASSYRVGTNEAFF.

The genes are TRBV29-1 and TRBJ1-1; D is possibly TRBD1 (5 bases). There are 12 residues in the CDR3. V shed 7 bases and J shed 11 bases, with 20 bases lying between them. Germline CDR1 SQVTM, CDR2 ANQGSEA. DNA for the CDR3: TGCAGCGCATGGGACTCCCGAACGGGGGCTTTCTTT. Protein product: CSAWDSRTGAFF.

The gene calls are TRBV5-6 and TRBJ1-2; TRBD1 is a possible D gene (6 bases). Trimming cost V 3 bases and J 4 bases, with 13 bases left between them. From germline, CDR1 is SGHDT and CDR2 YYEEEE. This CDR3 contains 14 residues. The CDR3 is CASSYGQPPYGYTF. CDR3 coding DNA: TGTGCCAGCAGCTACGGACAGCCTCCCTATGGCTACACCTTC.

The V and J genes are TRBV11-1 and TRBJ2-2; 7 bases match TRBD2. CDR1 SGHAT and CDR2 FQDESV come from the germline V gene (reference sequence). The CDR3 loop spans 18 amino acids. The junction had 14 bases not matched to a gene; V was cut back by 1 base and J by 6 bases. The CDR3 DNA reads as TGTGCCAGCAGCTTAGGAATGTTGACTAGCCGGGGCCCCGGGGAGCTGTTTTTT. Protein product: CASSLGMLTSRGPGELFF.

The chain employs TRBV11-2 and TRBJ1-5; D not resolved. Germline CDR1 is SGHAT and CDR2 is FQNNGV. This CDR3 contains 12 residues. The germline V and J ends were trimmed by 5 bases and 3 bases, with 5 bases remaining between them. CDR3 nucleotides: TGTGCCAGCAGCCCAAACAATCAGCCCCAGCATTTT. This sequence encodes CASSPNNQPQHF.

The chain joins TRBV5-1 to TRBJ1-3, with a weak D call TRBD1 (6 bases). The CDR3 has 15 residues. The V end was cut by 2 bases, the J end by 1 base, with 10 bases between. Germline CDR1 reads SGHRS; CDR2 reads YFSETQ. The CDR3 nucleotides read TGCGCCAGCAGCTTTAACAGGGATTCTGGAAACACCATATATTTT. Protein: CASSFNRDSGNTIYF.

The V call is TRBV20-1, the J call TRBJ1-5; unclear D gene. The CDR3 has 10 amino acids. The ends were cut back, 3 bases at V and 11 bases at J, with 8 bases in the middle. In germline, CDR1 is DFQATT, CDR2 SNEGSKA (reference sequence). The chain's CDR3 is CSARALAQHF. CDR3 nucleotides: TGCAGTGCTAGGGCTTTGGCCCAGCATTTT.

The CDR3 region is CASSFNRGASGANVLTF. CDR3 nucleotide sequence: TGTGCCAGCAGCTTTAATCGGGGGGCCTCTGGGGCCAACGTCCTGACTTTC. V usage is TRBV5-4 and J usage is TRBJ2-6; perhaps TRBD2 as D (7 bases). Per the germline V gene, CDR1 is SGHNT and CDR2 is YYREEE (reference sequence). This CDR3 has 17 amino acids. V lost 2 bases, J lost 0 bases, and 12 bases lay in between. The full variable domain, rest sourced from reference TRBV5-4 and TRBJ2-6, is ETGVTQSPTHLIKTRGQQVTLRCSSQSGHNTVSWYQQALGQGPQFIFQYYREEENGRGNFPPRFSGLQFPNYSSELNVNALELDDSALYLCASSFNRGASGANVLTFGAGSRLTVL.

The chain has TRBV28 and TRBJ1-1; 10 bases agree with TRBD1. Germline V gene sequence: CDR1 MDHEN, CDR2 SYDVKM. The CDR3 has 15 residues. V gave up 5 bases and J gave up 4 bases; unmatched junction bases: 7. In DNA form, the CDR3 reads TGTGCCAGCAGTATAGGACAGGGGGGGGTCACTGAAGCTTTCTTT. Its translation is CASSIGQGGVTEAFF.

J is TRBJ2-7 and V is TRBV28; weak D call: TRBD2 (6 bases). The CDR3 covers 14 residues. Trimming stripped 6 bases from V and 7 bases from J, with 19 bases between. Germline V gene sequence: CDR1 MDHEN, CDR2 SYDVKM. The CDR3 nucleotides are TGTGCCAGCAGCACACCTAGCGTGGGGGGAGAGCAGTACTTC. This codes for CASSTPSVGGEQYF. Full variable domain (outside the CDR3, taken from reference TRBV28 and TRBJ2-7): DVKVTQSSRYLVKRTGEKVFLECVQDMDHENMFWYRQDPGLGLRLIYFSYDVKMKEKGDIPEGYSVSREKKERFSLILESASTNQTSMYLCASSTPSVGGEQYFGPGTRLTVT.

The CDR3 nucleotides are TGTGCCAGCAGTTACGGGCCCTATAATTCACCCCTCCACTTT. As protein: CASSYGPYNSPLHF. V usage is TRBV6-6 and J usage is TRBJ1-6; D is ambiguous. V dropped 2 bases and J dropped 2 bases, with 4 bases sitting between them. The CDR3 length is 14 residues. Germline CDR1 reads MNHNY; CDR2 reads SVGAGI (reference sequence).

The genes are TRBV5-1 and TRBJ1-1; 8 bases fit TRBD1. The CDR3 spans 14 residues. Germline loops: CDR1 SGHRS, CDR2 YFSETQ. Germline trimming cut 3 bases from V and 8 bases from J; bases unmatched to any gene: 9. The CDR3 nucleotides are TGCGCCAGCAGCTACTACACTAGGACAGGGGAAGCTTTCTTT. It codes for CASSYYTRTGEAFF.

The rearrangement uses TRBV2 and TRBJ2-7, with TRBD2 matching over 9 bases. V lost 7 bases, J lost 5 bases, and 9 bases stayed unmatched. Germline CDR1 SNHLY, CDR2 FYNNEI. The CDR3 has 14 residues. The CDR3 DNA is TGTGCCAGCAAGATCTTGCGGGAGGGGAACGAGCAGTACTTC. Its protein is CASKILREGNEQYF.

The chain couples TRBV7-9 to TRBJ2-7, with 12 nucleotides matching TRBD2. V was clipped by 5 bases and J by 0 bases; unmatched bases: 8. This CDR3 contains 17 residues. The germline V gene has CDR1 SEHNR and CDR2 FQNEAQ (reference sequence). DNA of the CDR3: TGTGCCAGCAGCGGGGGACTAGCGGGCTCTAGCTCCTACGAGCAGTACTTC. Protein sequence: CASSGGLAGSSSYEQYF.